The clone carrying this TCR beta chain was observed a single time. There are 13 residues in the CDR3. Trimming shortened V by 3 bases and J by 4 bases, and 9 bases separated the two germline ends. The record originates from a study of blood T cell repertoires in COVID-19. Original data processing: Using reference gene primer amplification, nucleated cell counts were estimated. Here immunoSEQ multiplex PCR was the method, and the copy in TCRdb shows in-frame clones only, minus some. Clonal size and the V and J genes are those of that table, whereas D and trimming came from the DNA. The repertoire holds 80,000 to 100,000 clones, more than 70% seen once, with over 10% in the top ten.

The source of this sequence is a woman between 55 and 75 years old in a cohort sampled during active or convalescent COVID-19. The V call is TRBV12-3 or TRBV12-4, the J call TRBJ1-1, with D maybe TRBD1 (6 bases). Sequenced: peripheral blood. The CDR3 nucleotides are TGTGCCAGCAGTTTCCAGGGGCTCACTGAAGCTTTCTTT. This codes for CASSFQGLTEAFF.